This T cell receptor (beta chain) appears in the sequencing data of a study of T-cell memory formation after mild COVID-19. Study-wide background: TCR clustering was largely donor specific. General study findings and limits: Whether second-wave clones peaking at day 37 were SARS-CoV-2 specific went unconfirmed.

Worth noting for this clonotype: Its antigen is unknown.

Barcoded TCR alpha and TCR beta cDNA libraries with UMIs came from 5'RACE using constant-segment primers. MiXCR, applied by TCRdb to the 5' RACE reads, yields one record per CDR3 protein. The data show 110,000 or so distinct CDR3 sequences, 15% to 20% seen once. The receptor was isolated from a man aged 18 to 30 who had mild COVID-19 (a few samples of this study predate the infection). Cell type and time point are not known. The sample comprised PBMCs or a T cell subset sorted from them (not recorded which).

Here the CDR3 reads CASSLSMGPDTQYF. CDR3 bases: TGTGCCAGCAGTCTCTCGATGGGACCAGATACGCAGTATTTT. The chain couples TRBV12-3 or TRBV12-4 to TRBJ2-3; either TRBD1 or TRBD2 may fit D (5 bases each). The CDR3 is 14 amino acids. V was shortened by 5 bases and J by 4 bases, with 13 bases between the two germline ends.